The entry below gives a single T cell receptor (beta chain) sequence along with its context. The target antigen is unknown. The CDR3 runs to 14 residues. CDR1 MDHEN and CDR2 SYDVKM come from the germline V gene. V lost 7 bases and J 8 bases, leaving 17 bases between the germline ends. Incorporated into the TCR beta cDNA libraries were unique molecular identifiers, which served to reduce PCR and sequencing biases. TCRdb re-called the PCR reads through MiXCR, storing one row per CDR3 protein. The data hold more than 450,000 distinct CDR3 sequences, with about 40% observed a single time. The sample is drawn from a study of post-analysis software for immune sequencing data. Study-level points and caveats: Same-batch samples co-clustered strongly by F measure. In patients, four to six TRBV segments were more frequent than in controls, with TRBV5-6, TRBV5-1 and TRBV20-1 among them. Multiple sclerosis was associated with a significant reduction in normalized Chao1 diversity relative to controls.

This rearrangement joins TRBV28 to TRBJ1-4; TRBD1 might be the D (6 bases). Material for sequencing was blood. The origin of this receptor is a girl under 18 with multiple sclerosis. The CDR3 reads CASTEQGGGEKLFF. CDR3 DNA sequence: TGTGCCAGCACTGAACAGGGCGGAGGGGAAAAACTGTTTTTT.